This T cell receptor beta chain stems from a study of technical replicates of blood from a handful of donors (dated 2017 in TCRdb). The library was generated by the immunoSEQ multiplex PCR assay. In its TCRdb copy, this immuneACCESS table keeps in-frame sequences only and misses some clones. Where compared with another copy, unresolved V genes explain less than half of these, and the others have no known cause. Within this sample are almost 70,000 clones, with approximately 89% of them counted one time only. The top ten clonotypes cover roughly 5% of the sample. About this clone itself: Its antigen is unknown. Per-nucleotide qualities are absent, and no much larger clonotype sits a single base away.

V lost 0 bases and J lost 2 bases; the stretch between them is 4 bases long. Per the germline V gene, SGHAT is the CDR1 and FQNNGV is the CDR2. The CDR3 holds 14 amino acids from the cysteine to the phenylalanine. Left in the record is the CDR3 DNA by itself, 42 bases read in frame from the first base. The sequenced material came from PBMCs. The clonotype was recovered from a human donor in good health. Some clones in this sample may be carry-over from other donors' samples. The receptor chain draws on TRBV11-2 and TRBJ2-2; no D segment can be confidently identified. Read as DNA, the sequence is TGTGCCAGCAGCTTAGACAGAAACACCGGGGAGCTGTTTTTT. The resulting protein is CASSLDRNTGELFF.